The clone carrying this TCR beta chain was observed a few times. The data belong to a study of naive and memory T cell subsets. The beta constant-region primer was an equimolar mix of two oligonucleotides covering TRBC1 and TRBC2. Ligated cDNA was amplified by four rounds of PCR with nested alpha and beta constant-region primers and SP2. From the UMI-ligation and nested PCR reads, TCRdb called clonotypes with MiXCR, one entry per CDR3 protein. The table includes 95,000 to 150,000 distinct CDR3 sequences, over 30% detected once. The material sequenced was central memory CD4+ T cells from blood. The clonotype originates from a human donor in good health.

The CDR3 sequence is CATMSGGFGNTEAFF. The DNA of the CDR3 is TGTGCCACCATGTCAGGGGGCTTTGGAAACACTGAAGCTTTCTTT. The gene calls are TRBV24-1 and TRBJ1-1; TRBD1 aligns across 8 bases. CDR1 is KGHDR and CDR2 is SFDVKD in the germline V gene. The ends lost 8 bases at V and 2 bases at J; junction bases unmatched: 9. The length of the CDR3 is 15 residues.